Presented here are 30 T cell receptor beta chains from one specimen sequenced in a study of PD-L1 blockade in urothelial cancer. The protocol was immunoSEQ multiplex PCR, while the TCRdb copy is restricted to in-frame clones and leaves out a portion. The profile shows 30,000 to 45,000 clones, approximately 90% of them singletons. This sample comprised PBMCs, obtained around atezolizumab (anti-PD-L1) treatment. These receptors were taken from a man aged 65 to 85 with urothelial cancer.

The CDR3 DNA reads as TGTGCCAGCAGCTTAGGTCCGGGGAACACTGAAGCTTTCTTT. As protein: CASSLGPGNTEAFF. The genes are TRBV11-2 and TRBJ1-1; D remains ambiguous. Per germline, CDR1 SGHAT and CDR2 FQNNGV. V dropped 1 base and J dropped 1 base, with 7 bases sitting between them. This CDR3 has 14 residues.

The chain links TRBV19 to TRBJ2-7; 11 positions agree with TRBD2. Trimming removed 4 bases from V and 3 bases from J; junction bases left unmatched: 8. CDR1 LNHDA and CDR2 SQIVND come from the germline V gene (reference sequence). The CDR3 spans 16 residues. The CDR3 is CASSRAGGLADYEQYF. The DNA of the CDR3 is TGTGCCAGTAGTAGGGCGGGGGGACTAGCGGACTACGAGCAGTACTTC.

The chain is built from TRBV7-9 and TRBJ2-4; D is undetermined. Germline loops: CDR1 SEHNR, CDR2 FQNEAQ (reference sequence). This CDR3 comprises 15 residues. V gave up 3 bases and J gave up 9 bases, with 18 bases separating them. CDR3 in DNA: TGTGCCAGCAGCTTGACCGGGTCCCGGAATGGCATTCAGTACTTC. It yields the protein CASSLTGSRNGIQYF.

The chain is built from TRBV28 and TRBJ1-5; 11 bases are a match to TRBD1. Trimming took 6 bases from V and 2 from J; bases not matched to a gene: 12. Germline CDR1 and CDR2: MDHEN and SYDVKM. The CDR3 is made up of 18 amino acids. The CDR3 coding sequence is TGTGCCAGCAGCCCCTTAGGACAGGGGGCCGGGGGCAATCAGCCCCAGCATTTT. As protein: CASSPLGQGAGGNQPQHF.

The rearrangement joins TRBV2 to TRBJ1-5; the D is unclear. CDR3 length: 14 residues. CDR1 SNHLY and CDR2 FYNNEI come from the germline V gene. Trimming removed 8 bases at V and 7 bases at J, with 18 bases between. The CDR3 nucleotides read TGTGCCAGCCACAAAACCGACAATGGGCAGCCCCAGCATTTT. Translated, it gives CASHKTDNGQPQHF.

The chain carries TRBV28 and TRBJ2-5; the D gene is possibly TRBD1 (5 bases). The CDR3 runs 13 residues. V shed 2 bases and J shed 5 bases, with 9 bases lying between them. Germline V gives CDR1 MDHEN, CDR2 SYDVKM. CDR3 bases: TGTGCCAGCAGTTTACAGGGATGGGAGACCCAGTACTTC. This translates into CASSLQGWETQYF.

The chain links TRBV5-1 to TRBJ1-2, with 11 bases that match TRBD1. V was clipped by 0 bases and J by 8 bases; unmatched bases: 9. The CDR3 extends over 16 amino acids. From germline, CDR1 is SGHRS and CDR2 YFSETQ. The CDR3 nucleotides read TGCGCCAGCAGCTTGGCCACAGGACAGGGGGCCAGGGGCTACACCTTC. Translated, it gives CASSLATGQGARGYTF.

The chain carries TRBV18 and TRBJ2-7; D possibly corresponds to TRBD2 (5 bases). This CDR3 spans 15 amino acids. Germline CDR1 is KGHSH and CDR2 is LQKENI. Trimming cost V 4 bases and J 6 bases, with 19 bases left between them. The CDR3 DNA follows: TGTGCCAGCTCACGACCCCTAGGTGAGGGTGGCGAGCAGTACTTC. Amino acid sequence: CASSRPLGEGGEQYF.

This chain links TRBV12-5 with TRBJ2-7; TRBD2 matches at 8 bases. With 3 bases clipped from V and 7 bases from J, the junction kept 17 bases outside the gene matches. Germline CDR1 reads LGHNT; CDR2 reads FRNRAP. The CDR3 consists of 17 residues. The CDR3 sequence is CASGFYPTGRARWEQYF. CDR3 nucleotide sequence: TGTGCTAGTGGTTTTTATCCGACCGGGAGGGCCCGCTGGGAGCAGTACTTC.

V usage is TRBV7-8 and J usage is TRBJ2-5; possibly TRBD1 for D (6 bases). Looked up from germline, CDR1 is SGHVS and CDR2 is FQNEAQ. V was clipped by 6 bases and J by 4 bases, with 18 bases between them. The CDR3 is made up of 15 amino acids. The CDR3 DNA reads as TGTGCCAGCAGTCCGGGACACTCCGGTCCAGAGACCCAGTACTTC. Translating it yields CASSPGHSGPETQYF.

V and J are TRBV7-9 and TRBJ1-5, with a weak D call TRBD1 (5 bases). Germline-derived CDR1 and CDR2 are SEHNR and FQNEAQ (reference sequence). V was clipped by 8 bases and J by 2 bases, with 13 bases between them. CDR3 length equals 14 residues. The CDR3 DNA sequence: TGTGCCAGCGCCTATGGGGGGGGCAATCAGCCCCAGCATTTT. It encodes CASAYGGGNQPQHF.

The V call is TRBV27, the J call TRBJ2-1, with 9 bases aligning to TRBD1. Germline lookup yields CDR1 MNHEY and CDR2 SMNVEV (reference sequence). The CDR3 is 15 amino acids. The V segment lost 5 bases and the J segment 5 bases; nucleotides outside the gene matches: 7. The CDR3 is CASSLDRGMNNEQFF. The CDR3 DNA follows: TGTGCCAGCAGTCTTGACAGGGGGATGAACAATGAGCAGTTCTTC.

This chain uses TRBV5-1 with TRBJ2-5; weak D call: TRBD2 (5 bases). CDR3 length: 15 residues. Germline CDR1 is SGHRS and CDR2 is YFSETQ. The ends were cut back, 6 bases at V and 3 bases at J, with 18 bases in the middle. Written as DNA, the CDR3 is TGCGCCAGCACCTATAGCGCGCCCAGAGAAGAGACCCAGTACTTC. This encodes CASTYSAPREETQYF.

This clone has just one count. The V and J genes are TRBV19 and TRBJ2-1; 14 nucleotides align to TRBD2. The V gene end was trimmed by 6 bases and the J gene end by 9 bases; junction bases not matched to a gene: 10. This CDR3 has 16 amino acids. Germline V lookup: CDR1 LNHDA, CDR2 SQIVND (reference sequence). As DNA, the CDR3 is TGTGCCAGTAGGCGTCGACTAGCGGGAGGGCTCGGTGAGCAGTTCTTC. It codes for CASRRRLAGGLGEQFF.

This clone has more than one count but fewer than ten. In DNA, the CDR3 is TGTGCCAGCAGCTGGACAGGGGGCTTCTATGGCTACACCTTC. Translated: CASSWTGGFYGYTF. The gene calls are TRBV5-5 and TRBJ1-2, with TRBD1 matching over 11 bases. The ends lost 3 bases at V and 4 bases at J; junction bases unmatched: 2. This CDR3 contains 14 residues. Germline CDR1 reads SGHKS; CDR2 reads YYEKEE (reference sequence).

The chain links TRBV29-1 to TRBJ2-6; 9 bases map to TRBD1. This CDR3 spans 18 amino acids. Looked up from germline, CDR1 is SQVTM and CDR2 is ANQGSEA. V was pared by 7 bases and J by 0 bases, with 13 bases of the junction left unmatched. This CDR3 is CSAYILGQGSSGANVLTF. The CDR3 DNA reads as TGCAGCGCCTACATACTCGGACAGGGGTCCTCTGGGGCCAACGTCCTGACTTTC.

The chain uses TRBV11-3 and TRBJ2-1; D possibly corresponds to TRBD2 (6 bases). Between the trimmed V and J ends, which lost 5 bases and 12 bases, there was a span of 17 bases. The length of the CDR3 is 13 residues. CDR1 and CDR2 (germline): SGHNT, YENEEA. CDR3 loop: CASSRRDGRGQFF. The CDR3 nucleotides read TGTGCCAGCAGCCGGCGGGACGGTCGAGGGCAGTTCTTC.

The rearrangement joins TRBV28 to TRBJ2-2, with 8 bases aligning to TRBD1. Trimming cost V 6 bases and J 2 bases; bases outside gene matches: 8. The CDR3 loop spans 16 amino acids. Looked up from germline, CDR1 is MDHEN and CDR2 is SYDVKM. DNA for the CDR3: TGTGCCAGCAGGAGGGACAGGCCGGTCAACACCGGGGAGCTGTTTTTT. This translates into CASRRDRPVNTGELFF.

This chain connects TRBV19 to TRBJ1-1; D gene unclear. The CDR3 runs 14 residues. The V gene lost 3 bases and the J gene lost 10 bases, with 18 bases spanning the gap. Per germline, CDR1 LNHDA and CDR2 SQIVND (reference sequence). CDR3 coding DNA: TGTGCCAGTAGTATCCCAGGCGAGCCCTTTAGAGCTTTCTTT. It is translated as CASSIPGEPFRAFF.

V is TRBV5-1 and J is TRBJ2-2, with 13 bases fitting TRBD2. Per germline, CDR1 SGHRS and CDR2 YFSETQ. V lost 3 bases, J lost 5 bases, and 4 bases stayed unmatched. There are 16 residues in the CDR3. CDR3 nucleotide sequence: TGCGCCAGCAGCTCGGGACTAGCGGGAATTACCGGGGAGCTGTTTTTT. This encodes CASSSGLAGITGELFF.

The genes are TRBV30 and TRBJ2-7; 7 nucleotides line up with TRBD2. This CDR3 is 13 amino acids long. V shed 2 bases and J 4 bases; nucleotides not matched to a gene: 5. Germline V gene data show CDR1 as GTSNPN and CDR2 as SVGIG (reference sequence). The CDR3 here is CAWSREEIYEQYF. CDR3 coding DNA: TGTGCCTGGAGTCGGGAGGAAATATACGAGCAGTACTTC.

The rearrangement links TRBV7-9 to TRBJ2-7; tentative D call: TRBD2 (5 bases). Germline CDR1 reads SEHNR; CDR2 reads FQNEAQ (reference sequence). CDR3 size: 14 residues. V was shortened by 1 base and J by 5 bases, with 12 bases between the two germline ends. CDR3 loop: CASSLEGSGHEQYF. The CDR3 DNA reads as TGTGCCAGCAGCTTAGAAGGGAGTGGACACGAGCAGTACTTC. The complete variable domain, with remaining parts taken from reference TRBV7-9 and TRBJ2-7, reads DTGVSQNPRHKITKRGQNVTFRCDPISEHNRLYWYRQTLGQGPEFLTYFQNEAQLEKSRLLSDRFSAERPKGSFSTLEIQRTEQGDSAMYLCASSLEGSGHEQYFGPGTRLTVT.

V and J are TRBV5-4 and TRBJ1-2; D might be TRBD1 (5 bases). The germline V and J ends were trimmed by 4 bases and 6 bases, with 22 bases remaining between them. The germline V gene has CDR1 SGHNT and CDR2 YYREEE (reference sequence). This CDR3 spans 16 amino acids. Here the CDR3 DNA reads TGTGCCAGCAGCGTCCCGGGCAGGGAAGGGTATAATGGCTACACCTTC. This translates into CASSVPGREGYNGYTF.

In its sample, this clone was seen once. The V call is TRBV28, the J call TRBJ2-3; 8 bases are shared with TRBD2. Trimming took 1 base from V and 0 from J; bases not matched to a gene: 3. CDR1 is MDHEN and CDR2 is SYDVKM in the germline V gene. The CDR3 extends over 16 amino acids. CDR3 in DNA: TGTGCCAGCAGTTTATTTTCTAGCGGGAGCACAGATACGCAGTATTTT. This codes for CASSLFSSGSTDTQYF.

CDR3 nucleotides: TGTGCCAGTAGTGTCCGCTCTAGCGTTAGCGGCAATGAGCAGTTCTTC. Amino acid sequence: CASSVRSSVSGNEQFF. The chain joins TRBV19 to TRBJ2-1, with TRBD2 as a possible D gene (6 bases). Germline V gene lookup returns CDR1 LNHDA and CDR2 SQIVND (reference sequence). The CDR3 length is 16 residues. V was shortened by 5 bases and J by 6 bases, with 20 bases between the two germline ends. Variable domain in full (rest from reference TRBV19 and TRBJ2-1): DGGITQSPKYLFRKEGQNVTLSCEQNLNHDAMYWYRQDPGQGLRLIYYSQIVNDFQKGDIAEGYSVSREKKESFPLTVTSAQKNPTAFYLCASSVRSSVSGNEQFFGPGTRLTVL.

V is TRBV11-2 and J is TRBJ2-7, with 10 bases that match TRBD2. The V gene end was trimmed by 5 bases and the J gene end by 3 bases; junction bases not matched to a gene: 10. The CDR3 runs 16 residues. The germline V gene has CDR1 SGHAT and CDR2 FQNNGV. The CDR3 region has the DNA TGTGCCAGCAGCAGACCACCGGGACTAGCGTTCTACGAGCAGTACTTC. Amino acids: CASSRPPGLAFYEQYF.

The J gene is TRBJ2-1, the V gene TRBV7-9; the match to TRBD1 covers 7 bases. V dropped 1 base and J dropped 4; count of bases not matched to a gene: 7. There are 16 residues in the CDR3. The germline CDR1 and CDR2 sequences are SEHNR and FQNEAQ (reference sequence). The CDR3 nucleotides are TGTGCCAGCAGCTTAGTTGCAGGGGGTACGTACAATGAGCAGTTCTTC. Its protein is CASSLVAGGTYNEQFF.

This chain uses TRBV7-2 with TRBJ2-7; 7 bases are shared with TRBD1. Looked up from germline, CDR1 is SGHTA and CDR2 is FQGNSA. This CDR3 spans 14 amino acids. The ends lost 3 bases at V and 2 bases at J; junction bases unmatched: 4. In nucleotides, the CDR3 is TGTGCCAGCAGCTTTTGGACAGGAACCTACGAGCAGTACTTC. Translation: CASSFWTGTYEQYF.

This chain links TRBV5-4 with TRBJ1-5, with 10 bases matching TRBD1. This CDR3 has 15 amino acids. The junction had 3 bases not matched to a gene; V was cut back by 4 bases and J by 2 bases. Germline V gene data show CDR1 as SGHNT and CDR2 as YYREEE (reference sequence). CDR3 amino acids: CASSMTGGGNQPQHF. As DNA, the CDR3 is TGTGCCAGCAGCATGACAGGGGGCGGCAATCAGCCCCAGCATTTT.

The chain uses TRBV6-5 and TRBJ2-7; a possible D gene is TRBD2 (5 bases). This CDR3 is 13 amino acids long. V lost 4 bases and J lost 1, with 8 bases in between. Germline CDR1 MNHEY, CDR2 SVGAGI. The DNA for the CDR3 is TGTGCCAGCAGTTTCGGGGTATCCTACGAGCAGTACTTC. As protein: CASSFGVSYEQYF.